This T cell receptor (beta chain) was recorded in a study of blood T cell repertoires in COVID-19. Looking at the study overall: Both acute and convalescent COVID-19 samples were obtained from the United States, Italy and Spain. The analysed material was cDNA or gDNA that came from T cells, B-cell-depleted T cells, or PBMCs.

During active infection, Seattle patients enrolled and were then monitored through disease. In the original processing: By means of reference gene primer amplification, nucleated cell counts were estimated. Here immunoSEQ multiplex PCR was the method, and the copy in TCRdb shows in-frame clones only, minus some. V and J calls and clone size are copied from that table; D and trimming were computed from the DNA. The sample carries about 360,000 clones, around 88% recorded once. Per germline, CDR1 SGHTA and CDR2 FQGNSA. Trimming took 1 base from V and 7 from J; bases not matched to a gene: 9. The CDR3 extends over 16 amino acids.

Sequencing was done on a sample of peripheral blood. The clonotype comes from a woman aged 55 to 70 with COVID-19, enrolled during active disease. V and J are TRBV7-2 and TRBJ2-5; 10 bases are shared with TRBD2. The CDR3 loop is CASSLGPAGGSGTQYF. CDR3 bases: TGTGCCAGCAGCTTAGGTCCAGCGGGGGGGTCGGGGACCCAGTACTTC. The entire variable domain, with the rest obtained from reference TRBV7-2 and TRBJ2-5, is as follows: GAGVSQSPSNKVTEKGKDVELRCDPISGHTALYWYRQSLGQGLEFLIYFQGNSAPDKSGLPSDRFSAERTGGSVSTLTIQRTQQEDSAVYLCASSLGPAGGSGTQYFGPGTRLLVL.